The 2 T cell receptor beta chains listed next were all sequenced from one sample in a study of cytomegalovirus exposure and HLA in healthy donors (dated by TCRdb to about 2017). Library preparation employed the immunoSEQ multiplex PCR assay. For the multiplex PCR, a mixture combining 60 forward primers for TCR Vbeta segments and 13 reverse primers for TCR Jbeta segments was used. As stored in TCRdb, this immuneACCESS dataset retains in-frame rearrangements with V and J assigned. A fraction of the clones does not appear; measured against another copy, unresolved V genes explain less than half of the discrepancy, and the remainder lacks a known reason. This sample comprises 140,000 or so clones, less than 85% of them detected only once. 1.8% of the sample rests with the top ten. Sequencing input: PBMCs. These receptors originate from a man between 40 and 49 years old in good health and CMV-seronegative.

The chain couples TRBV4-1 to TRBJ2-6, with unresolved D. The V end was cut by 0 bases, the J end by 0 bases, with 9 bases between. CDR3 length: 17 residues. Germline loops: CDR1 MGHRA, CDR2 YSYEKL. The CDR3 loop is CASSQDTTFSGANVLTF. CDR3 bases: TGCGCCAGCAGCCAAGACACAACATTCTCTGGGGCCAACGTCCTGACTTTC.

The chain joins TRBV6-1 to TRBJ1-3; D ambiguous. The germline CDR1 and CDR2 sequences are MNHNS and SASEGT. The CDR3 extends over 15 amino acids. The V end lost 6 bases, the J end lost 2 bases, and 14 bases lay between the germline ends. CDR3 region: CASSESPGTGNTIYF. The DNA of the CDR3 is TGTGCCAGCAGCGAATCCCCAGGTACTGGAAACACCATATATTTT.